These T cell receptor beta chains were read from a single sample in a study of OX40 agonist ivuxolimab in advanced cancers. The method was immunoSEQ multiplex PCR; TCRdb's version includes in-frame clones alone and lacks a portion of them. The sample gives about 61,000 clones, 82% of which show up once; approximately 0.57% is in the top ten. The specimen was CD4+ or CD8+ T cells sorted from blood, collected in a trial of the OX40 agonist ivuxolimab. Receptors originate from an adult with an advanced solid tumor such as melanoma, head and neck, liver or kidney cancer. Both conserved end residues are part of each CDR3. Each record gives: clone size, V gene, CDR3 protein. Part of the rows lack a size; the others show once, few, many or a class for expanded clones.

size: -
V: TRBV9
CDR3: CASSVTGSGNTIYF

size: -
V: TRBV2
CDR3: CASSDPSTSGRADTQYF

size: -
V: TRBV11-2
CDR3: CASSLHIRVDGYTF

size: -
V: TRBV5-1
CDR3: CASSEQTVSGNTIYF

size: -
V: TRBV28
CDR3: CASSPPRLAGEHGEQFF

size: few
V: TRBV29-1
CDR3: CSATGGQGYSYEQYF

size: -
V: TRBV5-1
CDR3: CASSLVTGQDTEKLFF

size: -
V: TRBV14
CDR3: CASSQDLRDPFF

size: -
V: TRBV10-3
CDR3: CAASLGRGETQYF

size: once
V: TRBV7-2
CDR3: CASSPGLAGFYEQYF

size: few
V: TRBV19
CDR3: CASSRDRDTDTQYF

size: -
V: TRBV7-2
CDR3: CASSLAGMDEQYF

size: -
V: TRBV30
CDR3: CAWSGGLPYEQYF

size: -
V: TRBV19
CDR3: CASSTPGQTPYEQYF

size: -
V: TRBV19
CDR3: CASSTRQGAGETQYF

size: -
V: TRBV6-5
CDR3: CASALLAANNEQFF

size: once
V: TRBV28
CDR3: CASSPPGRAYEQYF

size: -
V: TRBV11-2
CDR3: CASSPRHQSSIYEQYF

size: -
V: TRBV7-9
CDR3: CASTRGQWETQYF

size: -
V: TRBV6-1
CDR3: CASSLDGIYEQYF

size: -
V: TRBV28
CDR3: CASSLTGTGVYGYTF

size: once
V: TRBV5-6
CDR3: CASVLHEQYF

size: -
V: TRBV7-2
CDR3: CASSPEGGQPQHF

size: -
V: TRBV18
CDR3: CASSPDRRGTEAFF

size: -
V: TRBV4-1
CDR3: CASSQDRLPLSNQPQHF

size: -
V: TRBV4-1
CDR3: CASSQDWQGKNQPQHF

size: few
V: TRBV6-1
CDR3: CASSEQRNTEAFF

size: once
V: TRBV6-1
CDR3: CASSEWAGIGTVENTEAFF

size: -
V: TRBV6-1
CDR3: CASSGQLRNTIYF

size: -
V: TRBV10-2
CDR3: CASKGRAGGNTGELFF

size: -
V: TRBV9
CDR3: CASSATVYTYEQYF

size: -
V: TRBV7-9
CDR3: CASSSTGSNSPLHF

size: -
V: TRBV5-1
CDR3: CASSLASYEDSNQLETQYF

size: -
V: TRBV10-2
CDR3: CASSEDVALRAFF

size: -
V: TRBV7-9
CDR3: CASSLSSGIDQPQHF

size: -
V: TRBV5-6
CDR3: CASSPGQGYEKLFF

size: -
V: TRBV7-8
CDR3: CASSPGLGANYGYTF

size: -
V: TRBV27
CDR3: CASSGRAWGGSYEQYF

size: once
V: TRBV13
CDR3: CASSSTPSGLYNEQFF

size: few
V: TRBV6-4
CDR3: CASSDSRSGSEYNEQFF

size: -
V: TRBV14
CDR3: CASSQVGHRAWETQYF

size: -
V: TRBV27
CDR3: CASSLGVGQYTEAFF

size: -
V: TRBV7-2
CDR3: CASSPGRVGELFF

size: -
V: TRBV2
CDR3: CASSVSGNEQFF

size: -
V: TRBV4-3
CDR3: CASSQELGENSYEQYF

size: -
V: TRBV11-2
CDR3: CASSTPLAGGPTDTQYF

size: -
V: TRBV29-1
CDR3: CSAFTNEQFF

size: -
V: TRBV7-2
CDR3: CASSAPPESYGYTF